The clone carrying this TCR beta chain was counted at least ten times. Via MiXCR, TCRdb re-called the reads, giving one row per CDR3 protein. Of roughly 250,000 distinct CDR3 sequences detected, roughly an eighth appear once; the ten largest clones hold 1.6%. This entry comes from a study of T cell repertoires in cytomegalovirus infection. The sequence was obtained from a human donor in good health (CMV status not recorded). Some clones in this sample may be carry-over from other donors' samples. Sequenced material: PBMCs.

The CDR3 region has the DNA TGCGCCAGCAGCCAAGACAGGCTAGCGGGCGGTGCTAGCACAGATACGCAGTATTTT. It yields the protein CASSQDRLAGGASTDTQYF. The rearrangement joins TRBV4-1 to TRBJ2-3, with 8 bases identical to TRBD2. V lost 0 bases to trimming and J lost 0 bases; unmatched junction nucleotides: 11. The CDR3 is made up of 19 amino acids. Germline values: CDR1 MGHRA, CDR2 YSYEKL.